The 29 T cell receptor beta chains below come from one sample, sequenced in a study of blood T cell repertoires in COVID-19. The assay was immunoSEQ multiplex PCR, and TCRdb's table has in-frame clones only and misses some. The sample yields about 53,000 clones, approximately 90% seen once. The material sequenced was peripheral blood. The origin of the receptors is a human donor in a cohort sampled during active COVID-19.

This chain links TRBV2 with TRBJ1-5, with 10 bases fitting TRBD1. The germline CDR1 and CDR2 sequences are SNHLY and FYNNEI. The CDR3 covers 14 residues. V shed 6 bases, J shed 5 bases, and the junction held 4 bases outside the gene matches. CDR3 region: CASSGQGVYQPQHF. In DNA, the CDR3 is TGTGCCAGCAGCGGACAGGGGGTTTATCAGCCCCAGCATTTT.

This clone was detected once. The rearrangement links TRBV6-5 to TRBJ2-3; D is ambiguous. Germline CDR1 MNHEY, CDR2 SVGAGI. This CDR3 comprises 12 residues. Trimming took 4 bases from V and 6 from J, leaving 8 bases between them. CDR3 in amino acids: CASSSSGDTQYF. The CDR3 DNA reads as TGTGCCAGCAGTTCCTCCGGGGATACGCAGTATTTT.

The chain carries TRBV6-5 and TRBJ1-5; D is unclear. V lost 2 bases and J lost 6, with 11 bases in between. Germline CDR1 reads MNHEY; CDR2 reads SVGAGI. CDR3 size: 14 residues. CDR3 sequence: CASSYRGSGQPQHF. The CDR3 DNA reads as TGTGCCAGCAGTTACAGAGGGAGCGGTCAGCCCCAGCATTTT.

The DNA of the CDR3 is TGTGCCTGGAGACAAACAAGGAACACTGAAGCTTTCTTT. It translates to CAWRQTRNTEAFF. The gene calls are TRBV30 and TRBJ1-1; no clear D. Germline CDR1 GTSNPN, CDR2 SVGIG (reference sequence). The germline V and J ends were trimmed by 3 bases and 1 base, with 9 bases remaining between them. This CDR3 contains 13 residues. The variable domain in full, completed from reference TRBV30 and TRBJ1-1, reads SQTIHQWPATLVQPVGSPLSLECTVEGTSNPNLYWYRQAAGRGLQLLFYSVGIGQISSEVPQNLSASRPQDRQFILSSKKLLLSDSGFYLCAWRQTRNTEAFFGQGTRLTVV.

This clone was observed once. The chain combines TRBV7-9 with TRBJ2-2; 9 bases fit TRBD1. Looked up from germline, CDR1 is SEHNR and CDR2 is FQNEAQ (reference sequence). The V gene end was trimmed by 5 bases and the J gene end by 4 bases; junction bases not matched to a gene: 5. The CDR3 loop spans 15 amino acids. Here the CDR3 DNA reads TGTGCCAGCAGCGTATCACAGGGGGCCACCGGGGAGCTGTTTTTT. Translating gives CASSVSQGATGELFF.

This chain joins TRBV30 and TRBJ1-1; D is undetermined. This CDR3 contains 13 residues. Germline CDR1 GTSNPN, CDR2 SVGIG (reference sequence). Trimming cost V 3 bases and J 4 bases, with 12 bases left between them. The CDR3 DNA is TGTGCCTGGAGCTCCTTAGGGAGCACTGAAGCTTTCTTT. It codes for CAWSSLGSTEAFF. The full variable domain, with the rest looked up from reference TRBV30 and TRBJ1-1, is SQTIHQWPATLVQPVGSPLSLECTVEGTSNPNLYWYRQAAGRGLQLLFYSVGIGQISSEVPQNLSASRPQDRQFILSSKKLLLSDSGFYLCAWSSLGSTEAFFGQGTRLTVV.

The chain combines TRBV24-1 with TRBJ1-2, with 8 bases fitting TRBD1. The CDR3 is 13 amino acids. Germline V lookup: CDR1 KGHDR, CDR2 SFDVKD. With V trimmed by 3 bases and J by 8 bases, 4 bases remained unmatched. The CDR3 spells CATSDAGGRGYTF. The CDR3 bases are TGTGCCACCAGTGATGCAGGGGGCAGAGGCTACACCTTC.

V and J are TRBV7-9 and TRBJ2-2; D is possibly TRBD2 (5 bases). The CDR3 length is 13 residues. V lost 4 bases and J lost 4, with 7 bases in between. Germline-derived CDR1 and CDR2 are SEHNR and FQNEAQ (reference sequence). The CDR3 nucleotides are TGTGCCAGCAGCTCCCGGGGCACCGGGGAGCTGTTTTTT. Protein sequence: CASSSRGTGELFF.

V gene TRBV9 combines with J gene TRBJ1-5, with D maybe TRBD1 (5 bases). V gave up 0 bases and J gave up 2 bases, with 6 bases separating them. The CDR3 length is 14 residues. Germline CDR1 reads SGDLS; CDR2 reads YYNGEE. The DNA of the CDR3 is TGTGCCAGCAGCGTAGAAGGGGGCAATCAGCCCCAGCATTTT. Translated, it gives CASSVEGGNQPQHF.

This rearrangement joins TRBV3-1 (or the pseudogene TRBV3-2) to TRBJ2-3; D may be TRBD1 (7 bases). There are 17 residues in the CDR3. Germline V CDR1 and CDR2: LGHDT, YNNKEL (reference sequence). V was cut by 0 bases and J by 0 bases, with 13 bases left in between. The CDR3 DNA is TGTGCCAGCAGCCAAGATCGGGGGACAGCTAGCACAGATACGCAGTATTTT. As protein: CASSQDRGTASTDTQYF.

V and J are TRBV7-2 and TRBJ1-2, with D unresolved. There are 13 residues in the CDR3. V was trimmed by 1 base and J by 2 bases, leaving 5 bases between them. Germline V lookup: CDR1 SGHTA, CDR2 FQGNSA. The CDR3 sequence: CASSLVLNYGYTF. CDR3 bases: TGTGCCAGCAGCTTAGTTCTGAACTATGGCTACACCTTC.

V is TRBV28 and J is TRBJ1-1; the D gene is possibly TRBD1 (6 bases). Germline CDR1 MDHEN, CDR2 SYDVKM. The CDR3 has 16 residues. Trimming pared 3 bases from V and 4 bases from J, leaving 18 bases between. CDR3 coding DNA: TGTGCCAGCAGTTTTGGCTGGGGGCGCGCGGGCACTGAAGCTTTCTTT. Translating gives CASSFGWGRAGTEAFF.

This chain joins TRBV27 and TRBJ2-1, with 7 nucleotides matching TRBD2. With V trimmed by 9 bases and J by 4 bases, 9 bases remained unmatched. Germline assignment: CDR1 MNHEY and CDR2 SMNVEV (reference sequence). This CDR3 has 14 amino acids. The CDR3 sequence: CASTPGLTYNEQFF. Here the CDR3 DNA reads TGTGCCAGTACTCCGGGACTAACATACAATGAGCAGTTCTTC.

The chain employs TRBV6-6 and TRBJ1-1, with 8 bases fitting TRBD1. V lost 1 base and J lost 5; bases outside the gene matches: 6. Germline V CDR1 and CDR2: MNHNY, SVGAGI (reference sequence). The CDR3 extends over 15 amino acids. The CDR3 sequence is CASSYFGQGRTEAFF. In nucleotides, the CDR3 is TGTGCCAGCAGTTACTTCGGACAGGGACGGACTGAAGCTTTCTTT.

The chain is built from TRBV19 and TRBJ1-2; TRBD1 is a possible D gene (6 bases). V lost 0 bases and J 5 bases, leaving 10 bases between the germline ends. The CDR3 loop spans 14 amino acids. CDR1 LNHDA and CDR2 SQIVND come from the germline V gene (reference sequence). This CDR3 reads CASSIESRGYGYTF. CDR3 sequence (DNA): TGTGCCAGTAGTATAGAGTCCAGGGGATATGGCTACACCTTC.

The rearrangement joins TRBV7-3 to TRBJ2-2; TRBD2 is a possible D gene (6 bases). The CDR3 covers 15 residues. In germline, CDR1 is SGHTA, CDR2 FQGTGA. The V end was cut by 3 bases, the J end by 7 bases, with 15 bases between. In nucleotides, the CDR3 is TGTGCCAGCAGCTTGGGCCACAGCGGGCGCGGGGAGCTGTTTTTT. Residues: CASSLGHSGRGELFF.

This sequence joins TRBV30 and TRBJ1-3; tentatively, D is TRBD1 (5 bases). Looked up from germline, CDR1 is GTSNPN and CDR2 is SVGIG (reference sequence). This CDR3 has 14 residues. Between the trimmed V and J ends, which lost 3 bases and 3 bases, there was a span of 12 bases. In DNA, the CDR3 is TGTGCCTGGAGCGATGGGACTTTTGGAAACACCATATATTTT. Encoded protein: CAWSDGTFGNTIYF.

CDR3 loop: CAWSVGPGQGVPTNEKLFF. The CDR3 DNA reads TGTGCCTGGAGTGTTGGGCCGGGACAGGGAGTACCAACTAATGAAAAACTGTTTTTT. The V gene is TRBV30, the J gene TRBJ1-4; 9 bases are a match to TRBD1. From germline, CDR1 is GTSNPN and CDR2 SVGIG (reference sequence). The J segment lost 0 bases and the V segment lost 0 bases, leaving 11 bases of the junction unmatched. This CDR3 comprises 19 residues.

The chain combines TRBV5-6 with TRBJ1-2, with 8 bases identical to TRBD1. The ends lost 4 bases at V and 5 bases at J; junction bases unmatched: 7. From germline, CDR1 is SGHDT and CDR2 YYEEEE. The CDR3 runs 14 residues. The CDR3 spells CASSLDRGRYGYTF. DNA for the CDR3: TGTGCCAGCAGCCTAGACAGGGGACGTTATGGCTACACCTTC. Full variable domain (missing parts from reference TRBV5-6 and TRBJ1-2): DAGVTQSPTHLIKTRGQQVTLRCSPKSGHDTVSWYQQALGQGPQFIFQYYEEEERQRGNFPDRFSGHQFPNYSSELNVNALLLGDSALYLCASSLDRGRYGYTFGSGTRLTVV.

V gene TRBV28 combines with J gene TRBJ1-2; D is possibly TRBD1 (5 bases). With 7 bases removed from V and 3 bases from J, the gap between germline ends came to 12 bases. There are 13 residues in the CDR3. Germline CDR1 MDHEN, CDR2 SYDVKM. CDR3 sequence: CASISGEDYGYTF. Here the CDR3 DNA reads TGTGCCAGCATTTCGGGGGAGGACTATGGCTACACCTTC.

The rearrangement uses TRBV5-1 and TRBJ2-2; D is uncertain. Trimming removed 0 bases at V and 6 bases at J, with 15 bases between. Germline CDR1 is SGHRS and CDR2 is YFSETQ. This CDR3 is built from 16 residues. The CDR3 protein is CASSLGSGRSSGELFF. The CDR3 DNA reads as TGCGCCAGCAGCTTGGGGAGTGGCAGATCCTCCGGGGAGCTGTTTTTT.

The chain is built from TRBV24-1 and TRBJ1-2; 9 bases fit TRBD1. With 4 bases clipped from V and 7 bases from J, the junction kept 12 bases outside the gene matches. CDR3 length: 16 amino acids. Germline CDR1 KGHDR, CDR2 SFDVKD. The CDR3 here is CATSDRGLQGAGGYTF. The CDR3 DNA is TGTGCCACCAGTGACCGAGGTTTACAGGGGGCTGGTGGCTACACCTTC.

The genes are TRBV4-2 and TRBJ1-2, with D possibly TRBD1 on 5 matching bases. This CDR3 region has 15 residues. Germline CDR1 and CDR2: LGHNA and YNFKEQ. V lost 2 bases, J lost 4 bases, and 14 bases lay in between. The CDR3 DNA sequence: TGTGCCAGCAGCCAACCAAGACAGCTTATCTATGGCTACACCTTC. Its protein product is CASSQPRQLIYGYTF.

The chain carries TRBV12-3 or TRBV12-4 and TRBJ2-5; no definite D call. The V end lost 3 bases, the J end lost 1 base, and 6 bases lay between the germline ends. This CDR3 has 13 residues. CDR3 sequence reads: CASSFTVQETQYF. The CDR3 nucleotides are TGTGCCAGCAGTTTTACGGTCCAAGAGACCCAGTACTTC.

This CDR3 is CASRRYGTGSSGTEAFF. The DNA of the CDR3 is TGTGCCAGCAGGAGATACGGGACAGGTAGTTCCGGCACTGAAGCTTTCTTT. The rearrangement uses TRBV2 and TRBJ1-1; the match to TRBD1 covers 8 bases. V lost 6 bases and J lost 4; bases outside the gene matches: 16. CDR3 size: 17 residues. CDR1 is SNHLY, CDR2 FYNNEI, per germline.

This clone turned up a few times. CDR3: CASRREAGNTEAFF. CDR3 bases: TGTGCCAGCAGGAGGGAGGCTGGTAACACTGAAGCTTTCTTT. This rearrangement joins TRBV2 to TRBJ1-1; D is unclear. This CDR3 is built from 14 residues. V was shortened by 6 bases and J by 2 bases, with 13 bases between the two germline ends. Per germline, CDR1 SNHLY and CDR2 FYNNEI.

This chain links TRBV14 with TRBJ2-7; D uncertain. The germline V and J ends were trimmed by 6 bases and 6 bases, with 12 bases remaining between them. CDR3 length: 12 amino acids. CDR1 is SGHDN, CDR2 FVKESK, per germline. The CDR3 coding sequence is TGTGCCAGCAGTGCTACCCGCCGCGAGCAGTACTTC. Translating it yields CASSATRREQYF.

This clone has just a few counts. This chain joins TRBV6-1 and TRBJ1-5, with D unclear. Trimming took 3 bases from V and 5 from J, leaving 17 bases between them. There are 16 residues in the CDR3. Germline values: CDR1 MNHNS, CDR2 SASEGT. CDR3 in amino acids: CASSDFQTRWDQPQHF. Here the CDR3 DNA reads TGTGCCAGCAGTGATTTCCAGACAAGATGGGATCAGCCCCAGCATTTT.

The chain's CDR3 is CAWRQQTGSNEQFF. The CDR3 DNA reads TGTGCCTGGAGGCAACAGACAGGGAGCAATGAGCAGTTCTTC. The chain joins TRBV30 to TRBJ2-1; 7 bases align to TRBD1. This CDR3 spans 14 amino acids. The trim removed 3 bases at V and 6 bases at J, leaving 8 bases unmatched. Germline lookup yields CDR1 GTSNPN and CDR2 SVGIG (reference sequence). The variable domain in full, with the rest retrieved from reference TRBV30 and TRBJ2-1, is SQTIHQWPATLVQPVGSPLSLECTVEGTSNPNLYWYRQAAGRGLQLLFYSVGIGQISSEVPQNLSASRPQDRQFILSSKKLLLSDSGFYLCAWRQQTGSNEQFFGPGTRLTVL.